What follows are 26 T cell receptor beta chains derived from one specimen sequenced in a study of T cells in Graves' hyperthyroidism and ophthalmopathy. TCR beta CDR3 sequences were amplified from RNA transcripts. When the TCR CDR3 underwent first-round RT-PCR, the HTBI primer set was used. MiXCR, run by TCRdb on the multiplex PCR reads, gives a single entry per CDR3 protein. The top ten hold 31% of the sample, which has just under 750,000 distinct CDR3 sequences, roughly a third seen once. Sequencing input: blood. The receptors originated from a woman aged 40 to 50 with Graves' hyperthyroidism.

This clonotype showed up many times. The chain recombines TRBV12-3 or TRBV12-4 with TRBJ1-6, with D possibly matching TRBD1 (5 bases). The CDR3 has 14 residues. V lost 7 bases and J 10 bases, leaving 17 bases between the germline ends. The CDR3, as DNA: TGTGCCAGCAATCGAGGGGCCGTGGTGTCACCCCTCCACTTT. This sequence encodes CASNRGAVVSPLHF.

The sample holds many counts of this clonotype. The V and J genes are TRBV20-1 and TRBJ2-7, with 7 bases fitting TRBD2. Germline assignment: CDR1 DFQATT and CDR2 SNEGSKA (reference sequence). The CDR3 is made up of 13 amino acids. The trim removed 7 bases at V and 4 bases at J, leaving 10 bases unmatched. The CDR3 here is CSVGRTSIYEQYF. The CDR3 DNA is TGCAGTGTCGGGAGGACCAGTATTTACGAGCAGTACTTC.

This clonotype occurred a few times. The V and J genes are TRBV19 and TRBJ1-1; D unresolved. This CDR3 has 12 residues. V lost 3 bases and J lost 7, with 9 bases in between. The germline gives CDR1 LNHDA, CDR2 SQIVND (reference sequence). CDR3 protein: CASSINPGEAFF. The CDR3 DNA reads TGTGCCAGTAGTATTAACCCGGGTGAAGCTTTCTTT.

This clonotype was seen many times. V gene TRBV7-2 combines with J gene TRBJ2-7; maybe TRBD2 (6 bases). Trimming removed 1 base at V and 3 bases at J, with 16 bases between. The CDR3 totals 16 residues. The germline V gene has CDR1 SGHTA and CDR2 FQGNSA. CDR3 nucleotides: TGTGCCAGCAGCTTAGTAGGAGGGTGGGGGGACTACGAGCAGTACTTC. This codes for CASSLVGGWGDYEQYF.

The sample holds many counts of this clonotype. This rearrangement joins TRBV10-3 to TRBJ2-5, with 9 bases matching TRBD2. V trimming: 6 bases; J trimming: 0 bases; junction bases outside the gene matches: 5. CDR3 size: 15 residues. CDR1 and CDR2 (germline): ENHRY, SYGVKD. In nucleotides, the CDR3 is TGTGCCATCAGCCCTGGACTAGCGTACCAAGAGACCCAGTACTTC. This encodes CAISPGLAYQETQYF.

This clonotype appeared many times. The chain is built from TRBV20-1 and TRBJ2-5; 11 bases are shared with TRBD2. Germline V gene sequence: CDR1 DFQATT, CDR2 SNEGSKA (reference sequence). V dropped 1 base and J dropped 5; count of bases not matched to a gene: 6. The CDR3 is 15 amino acids. In DNA, the CDR3 is TGCAGTGCTAGAGGAACTAGCGGGAGTTTGGAGACCCAGTACTTC. Protein product: CSARGTSGSLETQYF.

Of note for this clonotype: A much larger clone sits a single nucleotide away, making a read error possible. This sequence joins TRBV11-2 and TRBJ1-2; D uncertain. The V end was cut by 1 base, the J end by 6 bases, with 18 bases between. Looked up from germline, CDR1 is SGHAT and CDR2 is FQNNGV. This CDR3 has 16 residues. The CDR3 DNA reads as TGTGCCAGCAGCTTAGTGCCATCGGGAGGGAGGAATGGCTACACCTTC. This sequence encodes CASSLVPSGGRNGYTF.

This clonotype was seen only a few times. The V gene is TRBV19, the J gene TRBJ1-4; TRBD1 agrees at 10 bases. V lost 4 bases, J lost 1 base, and 6 bases stayed unmatched. This CDR3 is built from 17 residues. Germline CDR1 and CDR2: LNHDA and SQIVND (reference sequence). CDR3 region: CASSTADRGRTNEKLFF. DNA for the CDR3: TGTGCCAGTAGTACCGCGGACAGGGGGAGAACTAATGAAAAACTGTTTTTT.

As for this clonotype: One base away lies a much larger clone, so this may be a sequencing read error. This chain joins TRBV7-9 and TRBJ1-2; D is possibly TRBD1 (5 bases). CDR1 and CDR2 from the germline V gene are SEHNR and FQNEAQ (reference sequence). The CDR3 spans 14 residues. The CDR3, as DNA: TGTGCCAGCAGCCAGCTGGGGCAGCGGTATGGCTACGCCTTC. It yields the protein CASSQLGQRYGYAF.

Notes on this clonotype: The germline gene is not matched at one end of the junction; a read error may be the cause. The chain uses TRBV5-5 and TRBJ1-4; D might be TRBD1 (5 bases). The CDR3 is 14 residues long. Germline lookup yields CDR1 SGHKS and CDR2 YYEKEE (reference sequence). The CDR3 DNA reads TGCGCCAGCAGCCAAGATAGGGCAGGGGAAAAACTGTTTTTT. Protein: CASSQDRAGEKLFF. The whole variable domain, filled in from reference TRBV5-5 and TRBJ1-4, reads DAGVTQSPTHLIKTRGQQVTLRCSPISGHKSVSWYQQVLGQGPQFIFQYYEKEERGRGNFPDRFSARQFPNYSSELNVNALLLGDSALYLCASSQDRAGEKLFFGSGTQLSVL.

This clonotype was seen many times. This chain links TRBV29-1 with TRBJ2-5; the D gene is possibly TRBD1 (5 bases). CDR3 length: 13 amino acids. V was trimmed by 5 bases and J by 5 bases, leaving 15 bases between them. Germline V gives CDR1 SQVTM, CDR2 ANQGSEA. DNA for the CDR3: TGCAGCGTTCCCAATCAGGGAATCGAGACCCAGTACTTC. It yields the protein CSVPNQGIETQYF.

This clonotype was found many times. This chain links TRBV5-6 with TRBJ2-7; no clear D gene. Between the trimmed V and J ends, which lost 4 bases and 12 bases, there was a span of 20 bases. This CDR3 is 13 amino acids long. Germline V gene sequence: CDR1 SGHDT, CDR2 YYEEEE. The CDR3 here is CASSLNRDGVLYF. The CDR3 DNA reads TGTGCCAGCAGCCTTAACCGAGACGGCGTGCTGTACTTC.

A note on this clonotype: This may stem from a read error, because a much larger clone lies one nucleotide away. The chain has TRBV9 and TRBJ2-5; 10 nucleotides align to TRBD2. The CDR3 contains 16 residues. Germline CDR1 is SGDLS and CDR2 is YYNGEE. The CDR3 DNA reads TGTGCCAGCAGCGTAACCACTAGCGGGGCTCAAGGGACCCAGTACTTC. Translated, it gives CASSVTTSGAQGTQYF.

J is TRBJ1-6 and V is TRBV7-6, with 7 bases matching TRBD1. Looked up from germline, CDR1 is SGHVS and CDR2 is FNYEAQ. The V and J ends lost 5 bases and 10 bases, in that order; junction bases with no gene match: 8. The CDR3 consists of 14 residues. DNA of the CDR3: TGTGCCAGCAGCCAATCGACAGGGTCGTCACCCCTCCACTTT. Translating it yields CASSQSTGSSPLHF.

A single count supports this clonotype. Since a much larger clone is just one base distant, this may be a read error. This chain links TRBV7-9 with TRBJ1-4; D gene uncertain. This CDR3 has 14 amino acids. Germline CDR1 is SEHNR and CDR2 is FQNEAQ (reference sequence). The CDR3 nucleotides are TGTGCCAGCAGCCAATACTCAGGTGCTGAAAGACTGTTTTTT. Its translation is CASSQYSGAERLFF.

The gene calls are TRBV5-1 and TRBJ2-2; 8 positions match TRBD1. Germline V gives CDR1 SGHRS, CDR2 YFSETQ. The CDR3 contains 17 residues. J lost 3 bases, V lost 4 bases, and 11 bases had no gene match. CDR3 in DNA: TGCGCCAGCAGCCAAGATGTTTGGACAGGGCACACCGGGGAGCTGTTTTTT. Translated: CASSQDVWTGHTGELFF.

This clonotype was detected ten times or more. The chain combines TRBV2 with TRBJ2-5, with TRBD1 matching over 9 bases. After removal of 9 bases from V and 5 bases from J, the junction contained 4 bases not matched to a gene. Germline-derived CDR1 and CDR2 are SNHLY and FYNNEI. CDR3 length: 12 amino acids. As DNA, the CDR3 is TGTGCCAGTTCGACAGGGGGTGAGACCCAGTACTTC. Protein product: CASSTGGETQYF.

A single count supports this clonotype. The gene calls are TRBV24-1 and TRBJ2-1, with 10 bases identical to TRBD2. The junction had 6 bases not matched to a gene; V was cut back by 6 bases and J by 5 bases. The length of the CDR3 is 15 residues. Germline values: CDR1 KGHDR, CDR2 SFDVKD. The CDR3 DNA is TGTGCCACCAGTCTCGGAGGACTAGCGGACAATGAGCAGTTCTTC. Amino acids: CATSLGGLADNEQFF.

Only a few counts were recorded for this clonotype. This chain links TRBV7-2 with TRBJ2-7, with 16 nucleotides matching TRBD2. The germline CDR1 and CDR2 sequences are SGHTA and FQGNSA. V shed 5 bases and J 6 bases; nucleotides not matched to a gene: 10. CDR3 size: 17 residues. The CDR3 DNA is TGTGCCAGCAGCCTAACTGGGACTAGCGGGGGGGCTGGCGAGCAGTACTTC. As protein: CASSLTGTSGGAGEQYF.

This clonotype was observed at least ten times. The rearrangement uses TRBV20-1 and TRBJ2-5; D remains unclear. Germline loops: CDR1 DFQATT, CDR2 SNEGSKA (reference sequence). V was shortened by 6 bases and J by 2 bases, with 16 bases between the two germline ends. The CDR3 covers 14 residues. CDR3 nucleotides: TGCAGTGCGAGACACAGCCTCCGACAAGAGACCCAGTACTTC. This gives the protein CSARHSLRQETQYF.

This clonotype was counted once. The V and J genes are TRBV7-9 and TRBJ2-6; a possible D gene is TRBD1 (7 bases). This CDR3 region has 16 residues. CDR1 and CDR2 from the germline V gene are SEHNR and FQNEAQ (reference sequence). V lost 6 bases and J 2 bases, leaving 14 bases between the germline ends. The CDR3 sequence: CASRDRRGPGANVLTF. The CDR3 nucleotides are TGTGCCAGCAGGGACAGGAGGGGCCCTGGGGCCAACGTCCTGACTTTC.

V usage is TRBV5-8 and J usage is TRBJ1-1; the D gene is possibly TRBD1 (5 bases). Trimming took 1 base from V and 1 from J, leaving 11 bases between them. The germline gives CDR1 SGHTS, CDR2 YDEGEE. CDR3 length equals 15 residues. In DNA, the CDR3 is TGTGCCAGCAGCTTGCTTGTTCAGGGGAACACTGAAGCTTTCTTT. This codes for CASSLLVQGNTEAFF.

The CDR3 loop reads CASSLQVLNTEAFF. The CDR3 nucleotides read TGTGCCAGCAGCTTACAGGTTCTCAACACTGAAGCTTTCTTT. The chain couples TRBV7-9 to TRBJ1-1; D is undetermined. Germline CDR1 and CDR2: SEHNR and FQNEAQ (reference sequence). The V and J ends lost 2 bases and 2 bases respectively, with 9 bases between them. The CDR3 spans 14 residues.

This clonotype was counted ten times or more. The V gene is TRBV7-9, the J gene TRBJ1-1; 7 bases line up with TRBD1. Germline loops: CDR1 SEHNR, CDR2 FQNEAQ (reference sequence). V was pared by 8 bases and J by 4 bases, with 7 bases of the junction left unmatched. The CDR3 is made up of 13 amino acids. The CDR3 DNA sequence: TGTGCCAGCCATACAGGGGTGGGCACTGAAGCTTTCTTT. Its translation: CASHTGVGTEAFF.

This rearrangement joins TRBV7-3 to TRBJ2-5; TRBD1 agrees at 12 bases. Germline lookup yields CDR1 SGHTA and CDR2 FQGTGA. J lost 2 bases, V lost 6 bases, and 10 bases had no gene match. The CDR3 is made up of 17 amino acids. The CDR3 DNA is TGTGCCAGCAGTTCCGGGACAGGGGGCGCAGGGCAAGAGACCCAGTACTTC. As protein: CASSSGTGGAGQETQYF.

This clonotype was counted once. The genes are TRBV7-9 and TRBJ2-5, with no clear D. Germline CDR1 SEHNR, CDR2 FQNEAQ (reference sequence). The CDR3 runs 14 residues. V shed 5 bases and J shed 3 bases, with 13 bases lying between them. In nucleotides, the CDR3 is TGTGCCAGCAGCCCCCCCGGGTGGAAAGAGACCCAGTACTTC. Protein sequence: CASSPPGWKETQYF.